Sequencing of this T cell receptor (beta chain) was carried out in a study of cytomegalovirus exposure and HLA in healthy donors. Turning to the study itself: A prior analysis found 117 million unique TCR beta sequences from around 180 million T cells. Findings of the study overall: TCR beta V- and J-gene trimming, according to a later analysis, was linked to a missense DCLRE1C variant.

The PCR ran on 60 Vbeta and 13 Jbeta primers. Profiling relied on immunoSEQ multiplex PCR, and the TCRdb table lists in-frame clones only, not all of them. The profile shows over 150,000 clones, roughly three quarters of them singletons. Healthy individuals who donated bone marrow served as the donors. Germline V lookup: CDR1 MNHEY, CDR2 SMNVEV (reference sequence). The CDR3 length is 14 residues. A word on this clone: Its antigen is not known.

This clonotype originated in a young man in good health and CMV-seropositive. The J gene is TRBJ2-5, the V gene TRBV27, with TRBD2 identical over 10 bases. TRBJ2-7 explains the end of the DNA better; the J call may be wrong. Sequencing used PBMCs. As DNA, the CDR3 is TGTGCCAGCAGTTCGGGACTAGCGCCACGCGAGCAGTACTTC. It encodes CASSSGLAPREQYF.